This is a list of T cell receptor beta chains from one sample in a study of cytomegalovirus exposure and HLA in healthy donors. The protocol was immunoSEQ multiplex PCR, while the TCRdb copy is restricted to in-frame clones and leaves out a portion. The table records about 130,000 clones, about three quarters of them present only once. The specimen sequenced was PBMCs. These receptors came from a female donor in good health and CMV-seropositive. The conserved cysteine and the conserved F or W are not part of the CDR3 here.

cdr3_aa	j_call	v_call
ASSNGPQGNIQY	TRBJ2-4	TRBV2
ASSQDWGADTQY	TRBJ2-3	TRBV14
ASSEGRGSQPQH	TRBJ1-5	TRBV2
ASSKGQGRNIQY	TRBJ2-4	TRBV6-5
ASSKEVNTEAF	TRBJ1-1	TRBV6-5
SVEDGTGVF	TRBJ2-1	TRBV29-1
ASSRVVIGEQY	TRBJ2-7	TRBV18
ASSLKRGSYNEQF	TRBJ2-1	TRBV5-1
ASSLAAAGGTPYEQY	TRBJ2-7	TRBV5-1
SALVAEAF	TRBJ1-1	TRBV29-1
ASSESNSGTDTQY	TRBJ2-3	TRBV10-1
ASSQTGVEQY	TRBJ2-7	TRBV7-6
ASRSGPMNTEAF	TRBJ1-1	TRBV6-5
ASAIGTGGYEQY	TRBJ2-7	TRBV6-5
ASSLRGQFKTQY	TRBJ2-5	TRBV28
ASTSLGSGKNIQY	TRBJ2-4	TRBV27
ASSLGQGTEAF	TRBJ1-1	TRBV7-8
ASSIGQGNNEQF	TRBJ2-1	TRBV19
ASSPTGGYYEQY	TRBJ2-7	TRBV7-3
AWSRRGGTGELF	TRBJ2-2	TRBV30
ASSAQGNTEAF	TRBJ1-1	TRBV7-6
SVSGQGNTEAF	TRBJ1-1	TRBV29-1
ASSYLSLTDTQY	TRBJ2-3	TRBV6-5
ASSLLGLTDTQY	TRBJ2-3	TRBV7-3
ASSQEAGQGSHEQF	TRBJ2-1	TRBV4-1
ASSLGQGMGYT	TRBJ1-2	TRBV28
ASSSQLQGNTGELF	TRBJ2-2	TRBV5-1